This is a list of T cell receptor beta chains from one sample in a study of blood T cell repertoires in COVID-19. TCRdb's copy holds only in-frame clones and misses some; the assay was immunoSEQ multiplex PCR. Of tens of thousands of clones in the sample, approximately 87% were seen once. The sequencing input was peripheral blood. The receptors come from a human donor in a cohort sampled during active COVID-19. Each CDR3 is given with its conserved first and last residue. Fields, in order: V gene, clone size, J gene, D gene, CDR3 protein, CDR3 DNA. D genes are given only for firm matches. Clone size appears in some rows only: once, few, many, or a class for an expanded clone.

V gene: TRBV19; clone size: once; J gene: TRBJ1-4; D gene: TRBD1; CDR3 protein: CASSPSGTVNEKLFF; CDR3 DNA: TGTGCCAGTAGTCCCTCAGGGACAGTTAATGAAAAACTGTTTTTT
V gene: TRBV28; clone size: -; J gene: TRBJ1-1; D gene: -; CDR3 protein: CASSLPVNTEAFF; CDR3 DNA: TGTGCCAGCAGTTTACCGGTGAACACTGAAGCTTTCTTT
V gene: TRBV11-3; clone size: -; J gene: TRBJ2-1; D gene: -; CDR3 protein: CASSWGRGGRDEQFF; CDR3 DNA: TGTGCCAGCAGCTGGGGGCGCGGGGGTAGGGATGAGCAGTTCTTC
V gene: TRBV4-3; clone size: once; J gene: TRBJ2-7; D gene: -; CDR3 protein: CASSQDRVDSYEQYF; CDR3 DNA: TGCGCCAGCAGCCAAGACAGGGTAGACTCCTACGAGCAGTACTTC
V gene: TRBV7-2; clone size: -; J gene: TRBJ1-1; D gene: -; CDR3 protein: CASSVQGRTEAFF; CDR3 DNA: TGTGCCAGCAGTGTACAGGGTAGGACTGAAGCTTTCTTT
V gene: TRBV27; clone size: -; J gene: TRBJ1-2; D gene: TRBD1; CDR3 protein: CASRRGQFYGYTF; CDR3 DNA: TGTGCCAGCAGGCGGGGACAGTTTTATGGCTACACCTTC
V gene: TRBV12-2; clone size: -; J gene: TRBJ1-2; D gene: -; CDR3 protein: CASRPHIYYTF; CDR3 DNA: TGTGCAAGTCGCCCCCACATTTACTACACCTTC
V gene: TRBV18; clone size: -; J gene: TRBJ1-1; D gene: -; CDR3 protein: CASSPLGSMNTEAFF; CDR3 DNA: TGTGCCAGCTCACCACTCGGGAGTATGAACACTGAAGCTTTCTTT
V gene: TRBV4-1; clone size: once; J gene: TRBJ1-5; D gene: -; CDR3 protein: CASSQEVQYAGIQPQHF; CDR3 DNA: TGCGCCAGCAGCCAAGAAGTTCAGTACGCAGGGATTCAGCCCCAGCATTTT
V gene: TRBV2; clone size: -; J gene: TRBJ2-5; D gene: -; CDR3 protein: CASSGSGSRRETQYF; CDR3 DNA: TGTGCCAGCAGTGGGAGCGGTTCGCGGAGAGAGACCCAGTACTTC
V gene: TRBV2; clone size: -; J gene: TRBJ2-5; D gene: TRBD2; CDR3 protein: CASTLWRGGSGTQYF; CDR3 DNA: TGTGCCAGCACCCTTTGGCGGGGAGGGTCCGGGACCCAGTACTTC
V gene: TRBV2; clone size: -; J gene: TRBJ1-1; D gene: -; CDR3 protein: CASSEWGLFEAFF; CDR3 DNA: TGTGCCAGCAGTGAGTGGGGACTTTTTGAAGCTTTCTTT
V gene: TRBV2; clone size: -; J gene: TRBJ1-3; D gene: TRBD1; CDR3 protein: CASGGGWDTIYF; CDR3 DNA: TGTGCCAGCGGAGGGGGCTGGGACACCATATATTTT
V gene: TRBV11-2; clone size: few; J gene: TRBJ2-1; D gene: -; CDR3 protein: CASSLVRTGIGEFF; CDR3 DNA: TGTGCCAGCAGCTTAGTCCGTACAGGGATCGGCGAGTTCTTC
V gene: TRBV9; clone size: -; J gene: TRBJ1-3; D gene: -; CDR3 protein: CASSVLSQGGSGNTIYF; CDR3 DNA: TGTGCCAGCAGCGTACTCTCCCAGGGTGGATCTGGAAACACCATATATTTT
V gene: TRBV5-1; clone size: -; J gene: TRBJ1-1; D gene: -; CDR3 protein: CASSHRDANTEAFF; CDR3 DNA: TGCGCCAGCAGCCACAGGGACGCGAACACTGAAGCTTTCTTT
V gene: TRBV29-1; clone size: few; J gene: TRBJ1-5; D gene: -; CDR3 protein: CSVAPGGGQPQHF; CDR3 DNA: TGCAGCGTGGCCCCGGGGGGAGGTCAGCCCCAGCATTTT
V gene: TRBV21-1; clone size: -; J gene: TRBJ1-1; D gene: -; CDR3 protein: CASSLGETVMNTEAFF; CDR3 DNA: TGTGCCAGCAGCCTAGGAGAGACGGTAATGAACACTGAAGCTTTCTTT
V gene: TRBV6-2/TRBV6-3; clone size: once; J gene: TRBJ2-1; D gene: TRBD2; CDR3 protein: CASSGGGSYNEQFF; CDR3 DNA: TGTGCCAGCAGCGGGGGGGGCTCCTACAATGAGCAGTTCTTC
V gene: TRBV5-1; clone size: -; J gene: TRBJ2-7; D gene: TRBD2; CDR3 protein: CASSSGGGHEQYF; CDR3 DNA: TGCGCCAGCAGCTCCGGGGGGGGACACGAGCAGTACTTC
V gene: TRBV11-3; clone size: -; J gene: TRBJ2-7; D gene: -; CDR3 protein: CASSRLAGGEQYF; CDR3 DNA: TGTGCCAGCAGCCGTTTAGCCGGCGGCGAGCAGTACTTC
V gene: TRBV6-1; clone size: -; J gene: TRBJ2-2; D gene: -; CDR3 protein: CASSDQGGNTGELFF; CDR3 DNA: TGTGCCAGCAGTGACCAGGGGGGGAACACCGGGGAGCTGTTTTTT
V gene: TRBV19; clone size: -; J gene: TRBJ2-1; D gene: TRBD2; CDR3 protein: CASSVSGGANEQFF; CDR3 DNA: TGTGCCAGTAGTGTTAGCGGGGGGGCAAATGAGCAGTTCTTC
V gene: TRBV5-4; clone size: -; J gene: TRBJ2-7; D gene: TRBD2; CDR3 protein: CASSLGLARNSYEQYF; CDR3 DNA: TGTGCCAGCAGCTTGGGACTAGCCCGTAACTCCTACGAGCAGTACTTC
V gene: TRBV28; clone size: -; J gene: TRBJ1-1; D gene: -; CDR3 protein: CASSGGSGVPYTEAFF; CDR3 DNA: TGTGCCAGCAGTGGGGGTAGCGGGGTCCCGTACACTGAAGCTTTCTTT
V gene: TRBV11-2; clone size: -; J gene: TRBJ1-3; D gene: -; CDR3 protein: CASSLRVQGNTIYF; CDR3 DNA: TGTGCCAGCAGCTTGCGGGTCCAGGGAAACACCATATATTTT
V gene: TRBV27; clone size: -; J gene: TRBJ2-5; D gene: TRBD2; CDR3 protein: CASRAGRGGIETQYF; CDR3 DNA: TGTGCCAGCAGGGCCGGGAGGGGGGGCATCGAGACCCAGTACTTC
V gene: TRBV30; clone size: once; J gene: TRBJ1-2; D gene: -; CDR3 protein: CAWSTPGRAYGYTF; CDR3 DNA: TGTGCCTGGAGTACACCAGGGCGAGCTTATGGCTACACCTTC